One sample yielded the 27 T cell receptor beta chains listed below, sequenced in a study of identical twins. From the 5' RACE reads, TCRdb called clonotypes with MiXCR, one entry per CDR3 protein. This repertoire shows some 1,600,000 distinct CDR3 sequences, more than 30% found once; its top ten account for about 0.27%. The sample was cord blood. The receptor set was obtained from a newborn girl in good health.

This clonotype came up many times. This chain links TRBV3-1 with TRBJ2-7; unclear D gene. Germline-derived CDR1 and CDR2 are LGHDT and YNNKEL (reference sequence). The CDR3 contains 15 residues. Trimming pared 0 bases from V and 2 bases from J, leaving 11 bases between. The CDR3 DNA is TGTGCCAGCAGCCAAGATTTACCGGGCCCCTACGAGCAGTACTTC. This translates into CASSQDLPGPYEQYF.

In regard to this clonotype: At one end the junction does not follow the germline gene, possibly because of a read error. The chain uses TRBV28 and TRBJ2-1; D may be TRBD2 (6 bases). Germline V lookup: CDR1 MDHEN, CDR2 SYDVKM. The CDR3 is 15 residues long. The CDR3 DNA reads TGTGCCGGCAGTTTAGCGGACCGCTCCTACAATGAGCAGTTCTTC. Its translation is CAGSLADRSYNEQFF.

This clonotype was recorded at least ten times. The genes are TRBV7-7 and TRBJ2-4, with D perhaps matching TRBD1 or TRBD2 (6 bases each). The end of the DNA is better explained by TRBJ2-7, so the J call may be wrong. The germline V gene has CDR1 SSHAT and CDR2 FNYEAQ (reference sequence). This CDR3 has 13 residues. The CDR3 DNA is TGTGCCAGCAGCTTAGGGGGGGCGTCCGAGCAGTACTTC. It translates to CASSLGGASEQYF.

In its sample, this clonotype was seen a few times. The chain is built from TRBV20-1 and TRBJ2-7; TRBD2 aligns across 8 bases. The CDR3 is 15 residues long. The germline gives CDR1 DFQATT, CDR2 SNEGSKA (reference sequence). The V segment lost 1 base and the J segment 7 bases; nucleotides outside the gene matches: 12. The CDR3 loop is CSARGGTSRGNEQYF. The CDR3 nucleotides are TGCAGTGCTAGAGGAGGGACTAGTAGGGGCAATGAGCAGTACTTC.

The chain couples TRBV7-2 to TRBJ2-7; possibly TRBD1 for D (6 bases). Trimming removed 1 base from V and 2 bases from J, with 9 bases in between. CDR3 size: 14 residues. CDR1 SGHTA and CDR2 FQGNSA come from the germline V gene. CDR3 sequence: CASSLGGHPYEQYF. DNA of the CDR3: TGTGCCAGCAGCTTAGGGGGGCACCCCTACGAGCAGTACTTC.

This rearrangement joins TRBV24-1 to TRBJ2-2; unclear D gene. V dropped 4 bases and J dropped 5 bases, with 10 bases sitting between them. Germline values: CDR1 KGHDR, CDR2 SFDVKD. CDR3 length: 14 residues. CDR3 sequence (DNA): TGTGCCACCAGTGACCCCGCGAGTACCGGGGAGCTGTTTTTT. As protein: CATSDPASTGELFF.

The chain couples TRBV27 to TRBJ1-6; 10 nucleotides match TRBD1. The CDR3 consists of 17 residues. V gave up 5 bases and J gave up 8 bases; unmatched junction bases: 12. The germline V gene encodes CDR1 MNHEY and CDR2 SMNVEV (reference sequence). The CDR3 region is CASSLTSDRGKDSPLHF. The DNA of the CDR3 is TGTGCCAGCAGTCTTACGTCGGACAGGGGGAAGGATTCACCCCTCCACTTT.

This clonotype showed up many times. The V gene is TRBV5-1, the J gene TRBJ2-1; unclear D gene. The CDR3 has 14 amino acids. The V and J ends lost 1 base and 4 bases respectively, with 9 bases between them. The germline gives CDR1 SGHRS, CDR2 YFSETQ. CDR3 sequence (DNA): TGCGCCAGCAGCTTGAAAACTCCGTACAATGAGCAGTTCTTC. This translates into CASSLKTPYNEQFF.

V usage is TRBV12-3 or TRBV12-4 and J usage is TRBJ2-1, with D uncertain. Matching the DNA end better, TRBJ2-3 makes the J call doubtful. CDR3 size: 12 residues. This chain's CDR3 is CASSLTDNEQYF. The DNA of the CDR3 is TGTGCCAGCAGTTTAACTGACAATGAGCAGTATTTT.

This chain connects TRBV20-1 to TRBJ2-2; 7 bases map to TRBD2. There are 14 residues in the CDR3. Germline-derived CDR1 and CDR2 are DFQATT and SNEGSKA (reference sequence). The V segment lost 2 bases and the J segment 5 bases; nucleotides outside the gene matches: 5. The CDR3 spells CSARLAVQTGELFF. The CDR3 DNA follows: TGCAGTGCTAGACTAGCGGTCCAGACCGGGGAGCTGTTTTTT.

This clonotype was seen only a few times. The V call is TRBV4-1, the J call TRBJ2-7; D is unresolved. Between the trimmed V and J ends, which lost 2 bases and 2 bases, there was a span of 13 bases. CDR3 length: 15 amino acids. From germline, CDR1 is MGHRA and CDR2 YSYEKL. CDR3 in amino acids: CASSQSETLPYEQYF. CDR3 nucleotides: TGCGCCAGCAGCCAAAGTGAGACTTTACCCTACGAGCAGTACTTC.

This clonotype turned up a few times. The chain's CDR3 is CSASPSGRGEQFF. For the CDR3, the DNA is TGCAGTGCTAGTCCTAGCGGGAGAGGTGAGCAGTTCTTC. This chain joins TRBV20-1 and TRBJ2-1, with 10 bases lining up with TRBD2. The J segment lost 9 bases and the V segment lost 3 bases, leaving 5 bases of the junction unmatched. Germline V CDR1 and CDR2: DFQATT, SNEGSKA (reference sequence). CDR3 length: 13 residues.

Only one count was recorded for this clonotype. The rearrangement links TRBV19 to TRBJ2-7, with a weak D call TRBD2 (6 bases). Germline V CDR1 and CDR2: LNHDA, SQIVND (reference sequence). CDR3 length equals 15 residues. V gave up 5 bases and J gave up 0 bases, with 14 bases separating them. CDR3 loop: CASSFRDSISYEQYF. The CDR3 DNA follows: TGTGCCAGTAGTTTCCGGGACTCCATCTCCTACGAGCAGTACTTC. Based on the CDR3 plus reference TRBV19 and TRBJ2-7, the full variable domain is DGGITQSPKYLFRKEGQNVTLSCEQNLNHDAMYWYRQDPGQGLRLIYYSQIVNDFQKGDIAEGYSVSREKKESFPLTVTSAQKNPTAFYLCASSFRDSISYEQYFGPGTRLTVT.

This clonotype was observed at least ten times. The J gene is TRBJ2-6, the V gene TRBV9, with D possibly matching TRBD1 (6 bases). This CDR3 comprises 16 residues. Trimming removed 3 bases at V and 0 bases at J, with 10 bases between. CDR1 SGDLS and CDR2 YYNGEE come from the germline V gene. DNA of the CDR3: TGTGCCAGCAGCGACAGGGTACACTCTGGGGCCAACGTCCTGACTTTC. Translating it yields CASSDRVHSGANVLTF.

This clonotype was observed a few times. CDR3 region: CASSSRDGSNYGYTF. For the CDR3, the DNA is TGTGCCAGCAGCTCCCGGGACGGAAGTAACTATGGCTACACCTTC. The chain couples TRBV7-2 to TRBJ1-2; the D gene is possibly TRBD1 (5 bases). CDR1 SGHTA and CDR2 FQGNSA come from the germline V gene. V dropped 4 bases and J dropped 1 base, with 13 bases sitting between them. The CDR3 runs to 15 residues.

The chain is built from TRBV7-2 and TRBJ2-1; D gene unclear. Trimming shortened V by 3 bases and J by 10 bases, and 13 bases separated the two germline ends. Germline CDR1 SGHTA, CDR2 FQGNSA. This CDR3 has 13 amino acids. The CDR3 protein is CASSLSAQFEQFF. The CDR3 bases are TGTGCCAGCAGCTTGTCCGCCCAATTCGAGCAGTTCTTC.

A few counts support this clonotype. The J gene is TRBJ2-7, the V gene TRBV20-1; the D gene is possibly TRBD1 (6 bases). The CDR3 has 12 amino acids. The ends were cut back, 6 bases at V and 3 bases at J, with 12 bases in the middle. The V gene's germline CDR1 is DFQATT and CDR2 SNEGSKA (reference sequence). CDR3 in DNA: TGCAGTGCCTCAGGGGCTGGCTACGAGCAGTACTTC. Residues: CSASGAGYEQYF.

The chain links TRBV20-1 to TRBJ2-7, with D uncertain. V lost 6 bases and J lost 7, with 10 bases in between. The CDR3 length is 10 residues. CDR1 and CDR2 from the germline V gene are DFQATT and SNEGSKA (reference sequence). CDR3 sequence: CSAERNEQYF. CDR3 coding DNA: TGCAGTGCCGAACGCAATGAGCAGTACTTC.

This clonotype was found a few times. The J gene is TRBJ1-2, the V gene TRBV13; 9 nucleotides match TRBD1. Per the germline V gene, CDR1 is PRHDT and CDR2 is FYEKMQ (reference sequence). V lost 5 bases, J lost 4 bases, and 5 bases stayed unmatched. The CDR3 has 14 residues. The CDR3 region has the DNA TGTGCCAGCAGCCGACAGGGGGGAGTCTATGGCTACACCTTC. This gives the protein CASSRQGGVYGYTF.

The chain employs TRBV11-2 and TRBJ1-1; no clear D gene. CDR3 length: 15 residues. Trimming removed 0 bases at V and 7 bases at J, with 15 bases between. The germline gives CDR1 SGHAT, CDR2 FQNNGV. As DNA, the CDR3 is TGTGCCAGCAGCTTAGATCTTCGGACGCACGATGAAGCTTTCTTT. It translates to CASSLDLRTHDEAFF.

V and J are TRBV5-1 and TRBJ2-7; TRBD2 matches 7 bases. Germline loops: CDR1 SGHRS, CDR2 YFSETQ. The length of the CDR3 is 13 residues. The V gene end was trimmed by 5 bases and the J gene end by 2 bases; junction bases not matched to a gene: 4. The CDR3 reads CASRNRGAYEQYF. DNA of the CDR3: TGCGCCAGCAGGAATCGGGGGGCCTACGAGCAGTACTTC.

This clonotype was counted many times. V and J are TRBV10-3 and TRBJ2-7; tentative D call: TRBD2 (5 bases). The length of the CDR3 is 16 residues. The germline V gene has CDR1 ENHRY and CDR2 SYGVKD. V was pared by 4 bases and J by 4 bases, with 20 bases between. The CDR3 sequence is CAISGVLGVPLYEQYF. The CDR3, as DNA: TGTGCCATCAGTGGGGTCTTGGGAGTACCTCTTTACGAGCAGTACTTC.

V and J are TRBV12-3 or TRBV12-4 and TRBJ2-3; D gene ambiguous. The CDR3 spans 14 residues. V was cut by 7 bases and J by 0 bases, with 11 bases left in between. CDR3: CASTSGHSTDTQYF. The CDR3 region has the DNA TGTGCCAGCACCAGTGGGCACAGCACAGATACGCAGTATTTT.

This clonotype was seen more than once but under ten times. The chain is built from TRBV3-1 and TRBJ2-7; D unclear. Trimming cost V 3 bases and J 0 bases, with 15 bases left between them. This CDR3 is built from 16 residues. Germline CDR1 and CDR2: LGHDT and YNNKEL (reference sequence). In DNA, the CDR3 is TGTGCCAGCAGCCACGAAAGACACCCCTTCTCCTACGAGCAGTACTTC. Encoded protein: CASSHERHPFSYEQYF.

There are a few counts of this clonotype. The chain combines TRBV12-3 or TRBV12-4 with TRBJ2-2; maybe TRBD1 (6 bases). The V end lost 3 bases, the J end lost 2 bases, and 10 bases lay between the germline ends. The CDR3 length is 15 residues. The CDR3 nucleotides are TGTGCCAGCAGTTTCGGCAGGGGCAACACCGGGGAGCTGTTTTTT. Protein sequence: CASSFGRGNTGELFF.

The chain employs TRBV6-2 or TRBV6-3 and TRBJ2-5; D may be TRBD1 or TRBD2 (5 bases each). Trimming took off 9 bases at V and 11 bases at J, with 28 bases between the two ends. This CDR3 is 15 amino acids long. Germline V CDR1 and CDR2: MNHEY, SVGEGT. CDR3 coding DNA: TGTGCCAGTGGGGGTACCGGACCGCTAGGCAATGAGCAGTACTTC. The encoded protein is CASGGTGPLGNEQYF.

Only a few counts were recorded for this clonotype. This chain links TRBV20-1 with TRBJ1-2; possibly TRBD1 for D (6 bases). Germline CDR1 and CDR2: DFQATT and SNEGSKA (reference sequence). Trimming removed 0 bases from V and 4 bases from J, with 18 bases in between. The CDR3 consists of 16 residues. The CDR3 sequence is CSARDPEKGQSYGYTF. DNA of the CDR3: TGCAGTGCTAGAGACCCGGAGAAGGGACAATCCTATGGCTACACCTTC.